This passage covers 24 T cell receptor beta chains from one sample sequenced in a study of blood T cell repertoires in COVID-19. Produced via immunoSEQ multiplex PCR; TCRdb's table is partial and in-frame only. The sample contains approximately 160,000 clones, around 80% of which appear only once. What was sequenced was PBMCs or T cells enriched from blood (not recorded which). These receptors originate from a woman in her fifties or sixties in a cohort exposed to, infected with or recovered from COVID-19 (not recorded which).

This clone was recorded a few times. This chain connects TRBV5-1 to TRBJ2-1; 7 bases map to TRBD2. CDR1 and CDR2 from the germline V gene are SGHRS and YFSETQ. CDR3 length equals 16 residues. Trimming at V came to 0 bases and at J to 0 bases, leaving 3 bases not matched to a gene. CDR3 coding DNA: TGCGCCAGCAGCTTGGCGGGCGGGAGCTCCTACAATGAGCAGTTCTTC. Its translation: CASSLAGGSSYNEQFF.

The rearrangement links TRBV5-6 to TRBJ1-1; 8 bases line up with TRBD1. Germline CDR1 is SGHDT and CDR2 is YYEEEE. The CDR3 is 15 residues long. Trimming took 4 bases from V and 7 from J; bases not matched to a gene: 12. The CDR3 sequence is CASSRDTDRVLEAFF. CDR3 coding DNA: TGTGCCAGCAGCCGAGACACGGACAGGGTCCTTGAAGCTTTCTTT.

J is TRBJ2-1 and V is TRBV6-2 or TRBV6-3; TRBD2 agrees at 12 bases. Per the germline V gene, CDR1 is MNHEY and CDR2 is SVGEGT. This CDR3 is built from 17 residues. With V trimmed by 6 bases and J by 2 bases, 8 bases remained unmatched. The CDR3 sequence: CASSPGLAGWTYNEQFF. The CDR3, as DNA: TGTGCCAGCAGCCCGGGACTAGCGGGTTGGACCTACAATGAGCAGTTCTTC.

This chain links TRBV4-3 with TRBJ1-5, with D possibly being TRBD1 (5 bases). Trimming pared 3 bases from V and 1 base from J, leaving 16 bases between. Germline CDR1 reads LGHNA; CDR2 reads YSLEER. The CDR3 has 17 residues. The CDR3 sequence is CASSQDLAGVSNQPQHF. The DNA for the CDR3 is TGCGCCAGCAGCCAGGACCTCGCGGGGGTGAGCAATCAGCCCCAGCATTTT.

V gene TRBV24-1 combines with J gene TRBJ1-2, with 9 bases that match TRBD1. The V gene's germline CDR1 is KGHDR and CDR2 SFDVKD. This CDR3 is built from 14 residues. The trim removed 3 bases at V and 6 bases at J, leaving 4 bases unmatched. The CDR3 loop reads CATSDPTGGNGYTF. The CDR3 DNA follows: TGTGCCACCAGTGATCCGACAGGGGGGAATGGCTACACCTTC.

V is TRBV9 and J is TRBJ1-1; no clear D. From germline, CDR1 is SGDLS and CDR2 YYNGEE. CDR3 size: 15 residues. Trimming left V 3 bases short and J 4 bases short, with 16 bases between. The CDR3: CASSGGSGWATEAFF. The CDR3 DNA sequence: TGTGCCAGCAGCGGAGGGAGTGGGTGGGCCACTGAAGCTTTCTTT. The full variable domain, completed using reference TRBV9 and TRBJ1-1, is DSGVTQTPKHLITATGQRVTLRCSPRSGDLSVYWYQQSLDQGLQFLIQYYNGEERAKGNILERFSAQQFPDLHSELNLSSLELGDSALYFCASSGGSGWATEAFFGQGTRLTVV.

This clone came up many times. Its ends do not fully match the called genes, so a read error is possible. The rearrangement links TRBV6-1 to TRBJ1-5; no clear D. This CDR3 has 11 residues. CDR1 and CDR2 from the germline V gene are MNHNS and SASEGT. The CDR3 sequence is CASSEDRPKDF. The DNA for the CDR3 is TGTGCCAGCAGTGAAGACAGACCTAAGGATTTT.

This clone has only a few counts. V gene TRBV4-1 combines with J gene TRBJ1-3; D not resolved. V lost 4 bases to trimming and J lost 2 bases, with 18 bases between them. The length of the CDR3 is 17 residues. CDR1 is MGHRA, CDR2 YSYEKL, per germline. The CDR3 spells CASSRDRTVLTGNTIYF. CDR3 nucleotide sequence: TGCGCCAGCAGCCGCGATAGAACAGTGCTTACTGGAAACACCATATATTTT.

This chain links TRBV27 with TRBJ2-2; weak D call: TRBD2 (5 bases). This CDR3 contains 13 residues. From germline, CDR1 is MNHEY and CDR2 SMNVEV (reference sequence). The ends were cut back, 4 bases at V and 6 bases at J, with 9 bases in the middle. The CDR3 loop reads CASSYPEAGELFF. In nucleotides, the CDR3 is TGTGCCAGCAGTTACCCGGAGGCCGGGGAGCTGTTTTTT.

The CDR3 DNA sequence: TGTGCCAGCAGCTTGTCCATCTCTGGAAACACCATATATTTT. Translating it yields CASSLSISGNTIYF. The chain couples TRBV5-5 to TRBJ1-3; D unresolved. Trimming took 1 base from V and 0 from J, leaving 5 bases between them. The germline gives CDR1 SGHKS, CDR2 YYEKEE (reference sequence). CDR3 length: 14 residues.

The rearrangement links TRBV5-6 to TRBJ2-7; possibly TRBD2 for D (6 bases). CDR3 length: 13 amino acids. Trimming shortened V by 1 base and J by 7 bases, and 12 bases separated the two germline ends. CDR1 is SGHDT and CDR2 is YYEEEE in the germline V gene. The CDR3 sequence is CASSLFGGREQYF. CDR3 nucleotides: TGTGCCAGCAGCTTGTTTGGGGGGAGGGAGCAGTACTTC.

The chain employs TRBV3-1 (or the pseudogene TRBV3-2) and TRBJ2-5, with 10 bases fitting TRBD2. V gave up 8 bases and J gave up 4 bases; unmatched junction bases: 4. This CDR3 has 13 amino acids. Per germline, CDR1 LGHDT and CDR2 YNNKEL (reference sequence). The CDR3 DNA reads as TGTGCCAGCGGACTAGCGGCGGGAGAGACCCAGTACTTC. This codes for CASGLAAGETQYF.

The CDR3 spells CASTNGAGELFF. The CDR3 DNA is TGTGCCAGCACCAACGGGGCCGGGGAGCTGTTTTTT. The J gene is TRBJ2-2, the V gene TRBV6-5, with D possibly TRBD2 on 5 matching bases. This CDR3 contains 12 residues. The V end was cut by 7 bases, the J end by 6 bases, with 9 bases between. Germline lookup yields CDR1 MNHEY and CDR2 SVGAGI.

The rearrangement links TRBV27 to TRBJ1-5; D not certain. Trimming took off 3 bases at V and 7 bases at J, with 10 bases between the two ends. In germline, CDR1 is MNHEY, CDR2 SMNVEV (reference sequence). The CDR3 has 13 residues. This CDR3 reads CASSFLTGQPQHF. CDR3 nucleotide sequence: TGTGCCAGCAGTTTCTTGACTGGCCAGCCCCAGCATTTT.

This chain connects TRBV7-2 to TRBJ2-5; 13 bases align to TRBD2. This CDR3 contains 18 residues. J was trimmed by 4 bases and V by 4 bases; bases with no gene match: 12. Germline V gene sequence: CDR1 SGHTA, CDR2 FQGNSA. CDR3 coding DNA: TGTGCCAGCAGCTCCAGCCAACTAGCGGGGGGGCGTCGAGAGACCCAGTACTTC. It encodes CASSSSQLAGGRRETQYF. The whole variable domain, remainder taken from reference TRBV7-2 and TRBJ2-5, is GAGVSQSPSNKVTEKGKDVELRCDPISGHTALYWYRQSLGQGLEFLIYFQGNSAPDKSGLPSDRFSAERTGGSVSTLTIQRTQQEDSAVYLCASSSSQLAGGRRETQYFGPGTRLLVL.

V usage is TRBV29-1 and J usage is TRBJ2-1; no clear D. Per germline, CDR1 SQVTM and CDR2 ANQGSEA. V lost 4 bases and J lost 4, with 14 bases in between. This CDR3 has 14 residues. The CDR3 loop is CSVASTPGYNEQFF. For the CDR3, the DNA is TGCAGCGTTGCTAGTACCCCTGGGTACAATGAGCAGTTCTTC.

This clone was counted a single time. This chain links TRBV21-1 with TRBJ2-3; the table gives TRBD2 as D, unverified against the DNA. TRBV21-1 is a pseudogene segment. The CDR3 spans 18 residues. CDR3 in DNA: TGTGCCAGCAGCAAAGGTTGCTGCTCAACCGATCCGGCAGATACGCAGTATTTT. It specifies CASSKGCCSTDPADTQYF.

V and J are TRBV9 and TRBJ2-3; TRBD2 matches 8 bases. This CDR3 comprises 18 residues. V trimming: 0 bases; J trimming: 8 bases; junction bases outside the gene matches: 17. Germline V gene sequence: CDR1 SGDLS, CDR2 YYNGEE. This CDR3 is CASSVGGSVGGASSTQYF. In DNA, the CDR3 is TGTGCCAGCAGCGTAGGAGGTTCGGTCGGGGGGGCGTCGAGTACGCAGTATTTT.

The chain links TRBV19 to TRBJ2-5; tentatively, D is TRBD1 (6 bases). CDR3 length: 15 amino acids. Per germline, CDR1 LNHDA and CDR2 SQIVND (reference sequence). Trimming shortened V by 1 base and J by 5 bases, and 14 bases separated the two germline ends. CDR3 amino acids: CASSIGTAGGETQYF. The CDR3 nucleotides are TGTGCCAGTAGTATAGGGACAGCTGGTGGGGAGACCCAGTACTTC.

The rearrangement joins TRBV7-8 to TRBJ2-3, with TRBD2 matching over 8 bases. The CDR3 spans 18 residues. Unmatched junction bases numbered 13, after V lost 1 base and J lost 4 bases. Per the germline V gene, CDR1 is SGHVS and CDR2 is FQNEAQ. The CDR3: CASSLVFGGRSGPDTQYF. The CDR3 DNA is TGTGCCAGCAGCTTAGTATTCGGCGGGAGGAGTGGGCCAGATACGCAGTATTTT. Drawing the rest from reference TRBV7-8 and TRBJ2-3, the complete variable domain is GAGVSQSPRYKVAKRGQDVALRCDPISGHVSLFWYQQALGQGPEFLTYFQNEAQLDKSGLPSDRFFAERPEGSVSTLKIQRTQQEDSAVYLCASSLVFGGRSGPDTQYFGPGTRLTVL.

This clone was recorded only once. The rearrangement joins TRBV4-2 to TRBJ2-2; 7 bases line up with TRBD2. The V gene's germline CDR1 is LGHNA and CDR2 YNFKEQ. The ends lost 0 bases at V and 1 base at J; junction bases unmatched: 8. The CDR3 is 18 residues long. CDR3 DNA: TGTGCCAGCAGCCAAGAAACTCAGGCTAGCGGGAACACCGGGGAGCTGTTTTTT. It codes for CASSQETQASGNTGELFF.

The chain carries TRBV6-2 or TRBV6-3 and TRBJ1-5; 7 bases fit TRBD1. Trimming at V came to 2 bases and at J to 4 bases, leaving 5 bases not matched to a gene. There are 15 residues in the CDR3. The germline V gene encodes CDR1 MNHEY and CDR2 SVGEGT. In nucleotides, the CDR3 is TGTGCCAGCAGTTACGGACAGGTTATAAATCAGCCCCAGCATTTT. Residues: CASSYGQVINQPQHF.

This rearrangement joins TRBV6-6 to TRBJ2-7; 9 bases fit TRBD2. Trimming took 10 bases from V and 2 from J; bases not matched to a gene: 3. This CDR3 has 12 residues. Germline CDR1 MNHNY, CDR2 SVGAGI (reference sequence). The CDR3 DNA sequence: TGTGCCACCCGACTAGCGGCCTACGAGCAGTACTTC. Its translation: CATRLAAYEQYF.

This clone was seen only once. This rearrangement joins TRBV7-9 to TRBJ2-1; TRBD2 aligns across 11 bases. Germline lookup yields CDR1 SEHNR and CDR2 FQNEAQ (reference sequence). This CDR3 spans 15 amino acids. With 0 bases clipped from V and 11 bases from J, the junction kept 6 bases outside the gene matches. The CDR3 DNA sequence: TGTGCCAGCAGCTTAGCGGGTCCTAGCGGGAGGAAGCAGTTCTTC. Protein sequence: CASSLAGPSGRKQFF.